The 25 T cell receptor beta chains presented below share a single source sample, sequenced in a study of T cell responses to AZD1222 COVID-19 vaccine. Sequencing used immunoSEQ multiplex PCR; TCRdb keeps in-frame clones, though not all of them. The sample lists about 120,000 clones, around 94% occurring once. The sequencing here drew on peripheral blood, taken on day 0 of AZD1222 vaccination. These receptors were taken from an adult in good health.

This clone was seen only once. The J gene is TRBJ1-5, the V gene TRBV18; TRBD1 is a possible D gene (5 bases). The CDR3 is made up of 18 amino acids. The germline gives CDR1 KGHSH, CDR2 LQKENI. The V and J ends lost 2 bases and 0 bases respectively, with 17 bases between them. The CDR3, as DNA: TGTGCCAGCTCACCAGGTCAGGGAGCGGTTAATAGCAATCAGCCCCAGCATTTT. This codes for CASSPGQGAVNSNQPQHF.

The chain links TRBV5-4 to TRBJ2-3; 13 bases agree with TRBD2. The CDR3 is 18 residues long. Losses at the gene ends were 1 base for V and 5 bases for J; bases not matched to a gene: 10. CDR1 is SGHNT, CDR2 YYREEE, per germline (reference sequence). CDR3 protein: CASSLLGGLAGLGDTQYF. CDR3 DNA: TGTGCCAGCAGCTTGTTGGGGGGACTAGCGGGATTAGGAGATACGCAGTATTTT.

The chain joins TRBV27 to TRBJ1-1; D possibly corresponds to TRBD1 (6 bases). CDR1 and CDR2 (germline): MNHEY, SMNVEV (reference sequence). The CDR3 extends over 16 amino acids. The V end lost 5 bases, the J end lost 0 bases, and 16 bases lay between the germline ends. CDR3 region: CASSPWRGTLNTEAFF. CDR3 nucleotide sequence: TGTGCCAGCAGTCCCTGGAGGGGGACTTTGAACACTGAAGCTTTCTTT.

The V gene is TRBV30, the J gene TRBJ1-1, with 7 bases fitting TRBD1. V dropped 2 bases and J dropped 7; count of bases not matched to a gene: 7. The CDR3 length is 13 residues. Germline CDR1 is GTSNPN and CDR2 is SVGIG (reference sequence). CDR3: CAWSSDRVGEAFF. The CDR3 DNA follows: TGTGCCTGGAGTTCCGACAGGGTCGGTGAAGCTTTCTTT.

V is TRBV9 and J is TRBJ2-2, with D unclear. The CDR3 contains 12 residues. V was cut by 3 bases and J by 5 bases, with 5 bases left in between. The V gene's germline CDR1 is SGDLS and CDR2 YYNGEE. CDR3 coding DNA: TGTGCCAGCAGCGCCCAAACCGGGGAGCTGTTTTTT. This translates into CASSAQTGELFF.

The chain is built from TRBV12-3 or TRBV12-4 and TRBJ2-1; D is possibly TRBD1 (6 bases). Trimming cost V 5 bases and J 12 bases, with 14 bases left between them. The CDR3 loop spans 12 amino acids. The chain's CDR3 is CASSLSGHWQFF. The CDR3 DNA follows: TGTGCCAGCAGTCTATCGGGACATTGGCAGTTCTTC.

This clone was counted only a few times. The chain has TRBV6-5 and TRBJ1-3; 7 bases are a match to TRBD1. Trimming took 6 bases from V and 1 from J; bases not matched to a gene: 3. Germline values: CDR1 MNHEY, CDR2 SVGAGI. The CDR3 runs to 14 residues. CDR3 sequence: CASRVGQSGNTIYF. The CDR3, as DNA: TGTGCCAGCAGGGTGGGACAGTCTGGAAACACCATATATTTT.

The V gene is TRBV7-9, the J gene TRBJ1-1; 7 nucleotides match TRBD1. From germline, CDR1 is SEHNR and CDR2 FQNEAQ (reference sequence). The CDR3 runs to 14 residues. The ends lost 5 bases at V and 1 base at J; junction bases unmatched: 4. The CDR3 loop reads CASSPGGANTEAFF. DNA of the CDR3: TGTGCCAGCAGCCCAGGGGGGGCGAACACTGAAGCTTTCTTT.

This clone was seen a single time. The gene calls are TRBV29-1 and TRBJ2-3; TRBD1 matches at 8 bases. V trimming: 3 bases; J trimming: 6 bases; junction bases outside the gene matches: 5. The CDR3 is 13 residues long. Germline V lookup: CDR1 SQVTM, CDR2 ANQGSEA. In DNA form, the CDR3 reads TGCAGCGTTGACAGGGGGCGGTCTGATACGCAGTATTTT. Translated, it gives CSVDRGRSDTQYF.

The J gene is TRBJ1-4, the V gene TRBV19; D is unclear. The CDR3 is 15 amino acids. Deletions cut 8 bases from V and 8 bases from J, with 21 bases between. The germline CDR1 and CDR2 sequences are LNHDA and SQIVND (reference sequence). The CDR3, as DNA: TGTGCCAGTTCCGCCAGGCGGGTCATAGAGGAAAAACTGTTTTTT. This encodes CASSARRVIEEKLFF. Filled out from reference TRBV19 and TRBJ1-4, the complete variable domain reads DGGITQSPKYLFRKEGQNVTLSCEQNLNHDAMYWYRQDPGQGLRLIYYSQIVNDFQKGDIAEGYSVSREKKESFPLTVTSAQKNPTAFYLCASSARRVIEEKLFFGSGTQLSVL.

This chain uses TRBV19 with TRBJ2-1; D is perhaps TRBD2 (6 bases). Trimming stripped 7 bases from V and 4 bases from J, with 11 bases between. CDR1 and CDR2 (germline): LNHDA, SQIVND (reference sequence). The CDR3 spans 13 residues. The CDR3 DNA reads TGTGCCAGTAACGGGAGAAGGTACAATGAGCAGTTCTTC. Translation gives CASNGRRYNEQFF.

This clone was observed a single time. This rearrangement joins TRBV6-2 or TRBV6-3 to TRBJ1-6, with D uncertain. CDR3 length equals 15 residues. Trimming pared 0 bases from V and 3 bases from J, leaving 6 bases between. Germline V gene sequence: CDR1 MNHEY, CDR2 SVGEGT. CDR3 in amino acids: CASSYSPIYNSPLHF. The CDR3 DNA reads TGTGCCAGCAGTTACTCACCCATCTATAATTCACCCCTCCACTTT.

The chain couples TRBV27 to TRBJ1-2, with 9 nucleotides matching TRBD1. The CDR3 length is 14 residues. J lost 4 bases, V lost 3 bases, and 3 bases had no gene match. Germline V lookup: CDR1 MNHEY, CDR2 SMNVEV (reference sequence). The CDR3 loop is CASSLDRGGYGYTF. CDR3 coding DNA: TGTGCCAGCAGTTTGGACAGGGGAGGCTATGGCTACACCTTC.

V and J are TRBV27 and TRBJ1-1; tentative D call: TRBD1 (5 bases). This CDR3 spans 17 amino acids. Looked up from germline, CDR1 is MNHEY and CDR2 is SMNVEV (reference sequence). V was shortened by 9 bases and J by 5 bases, with 28 bases between the two germline ends. Here the CDR3 DNA reads TGTGCCAGTGGATCGGGCGGAAGGATAGTAGGGGAAACTGAAGCTTTCTTT. It encodes CASGSGGRIVGETEAFF.

V and J are TRBV27 and TRBJ2-7; 7 positions agree with TRBD2. CDR3 size: 16 residues. CDR1 is MNHEY and CDR2 is SMNVEV in the germline V gene (reference sequence). V shed 8 bases, J shed 4 bases, and the junction held 17 bases outside the gene matches. CDR3 residues: CASYLWGGMFRYEQYF. CDR3 DNA sequence: TGTGCCAGCTACTTGTGGGGGGGGATGTTCCGATACGAGCAGTACTTC.

This clone has more than one count but fewer than ten. The chain recombines TRBV10-1 with TRBJ1-1; 7 nucleotides align to TRBD1. This CDR3 is 11 amino acids long. With V trimmed by 6 bases and J by 11 bases, 6 bases remained unmatched. Germline CDR1 and CDR2: WNHNN and SYGVQD (reference sequence). The chain's CDR3 is CASSGDREAFF. The CDR3 nucleotides are TGCGCCAGCAGCGGAGACAGGGAGGCTTTCTTT.

This chain connects TRBV2 to TRBJ2-1, with no clear D. Germline CDR1 is SNHLY and CDR2 is FYNNEI. The CDR3 consists of 16 residues. V was clipped by 4 bases and J by 4 bases, with 17 bases between them. In DNA form, the CDR3 reads TGTGCCAGCAGTGCCTTATCTAGTCCGCGGTACAATGAGCAGTTCTTC. Amino acids: CASSALSSPRYNEQFF.

V and J are TRBV27 and TRBJ2-1; TRBD1 aligns across 9 bases. This CDR3 contains 15 residues. Germline V gene sequence: CDR1 MNHEY, CDR2 SMNVEV (reference sequence). J lost 8 bases, V lost 4 bases, and 9 bases had no gene match. CDR3 residues: CASSSSGTGFDEQFF. The CDR3 DNA reads TGTGCCAGCAGTTCATCCGGGACAGGGTTCGATGAGCAGTTCTTC.

This chain uses TRBV5-1 with TRBJ2-1; no definite D call. CDR3 length: 11 amino acids. In germline, CDR1 is SGHRS, CDR2 YFSETQ. V lost 3 bases to trimming and J lost 7 bases, with 5 bases between them. The DNA for the CDR3 is TGCGCCAGCAGCTGGGAAAATGAGCAGTTCTTC. This translates into CASSWENEQFF.

The V call is TRBV11-3, the J call TRBJ1-3; D is unresolved. In germline, CDR1 is SGHNT, CDR2 YENEEA. Trimming cost V 3 bases and J 0 bases, with 12 bases left between them. This CDR3 is 16 amino acids long. In DNA, the CDR3 is TGTGCCAGCAGCTTCATTGACGTGGGCTCTGGAAACACCATATATTTT. Amino acid sequence: CASSFIDVGSGNTIYF.

The rearrangement uses TRBV19 and TRBJ2-6; 12 nucleotides align to TRBD1. The germline V gene encodes CDR1 LNHDA and CDR2 SQIVND (reference sequence). This CDR3 contains 18 residues. V lost 5 bases, J lost 4 bases, and 9 bases stayed unmatched. Here the CDR3 DNA reads TGTGCCAGTAGTTTCCGGGACAGGGGGCTGTTCGGGGCCAACGTCCTGACTTTC. Protein sequence: CASSFRDRGLFGANVLTF.

V gene TRBV28 combines with J gene TRBJ1-2, with a possible D match to TRBD1 (5 bases). From germline, CDR1 is MDHEN and CDR2 SYDVKM. The CDR3 length is 14 residues. Trimming took off 3 bases at V and 8 bases at J, with 16 bases between the two ends. CDR3 in amino acids: CASSFPDFKGGYTF. CDR3 bases: TGTGCCAGCAGTTTCCCTGACTTTAAGGGGGGCTACACCTTC.

The chain recombines TRBV27 with TRBJ2-1; D possibly corresponds to TRBD2 (6 bases). The ends were cut back, 6 bases at V and 9 bases at J, with 24 bases in the middle. The CDR3 length is 16 residues. Per the germline V gene, CDR1 is MNHEY and CDR2 is SMNVEV (reference sequence). CDR3 bases: TGTGCCAGCAGGCGGACAAGGGGTCTTGCCGGGAGTGAGCAGTTCTTC. Translation: CASRRTRGLAGSEQFF.

V and J are TRBV5-1 and TRBJ2-5; 12 positions match TRBD1. The V and J ends lost 4 bases and 7 bases, in that order; junction bases with no gene match: 8. The CDR3 covers 15 residues. Germline CDR1 reads SGHRS; CDR2 reads YFSETQ. The CDR3, as DNA: TGCGCCAGCAGCATGGGACAGGGGGCGCTTGGGACCCAGTACTTC. This codes for CASSMGQGALGTQYF. The entire variable domain, with the rest obtained from reference TRBV5-1 and TRBJ2-5, is as follows: KAGVTQTPRYLIKTRGQQVTLSCSPISGHRSVSWYQQTPGQGLQFLFEYFSETQRNKGNFPGRFSGRQFSNSRSEMNVSTLELGDSALYLCASSMGQGALGTQYFGPGTRLLVL.

This chain joins TRBV5-1 and TRBJ1-6; possible D gene TRBD1, 5 bases. In germline, CDR1 is SGHRS, CDR2 YFSETQ. CDR3 length: 16 residues. V gave up 0 bases and J gave up 5 bases, with 12 bases separating them. The CDR3 DNA reads as TGCGCCAGCAGCTTGGGAGTGGGGCTCGATAATTCACCCCTCCACTTT. It specifies CASSLGVGLDNSPLHF.